These 19 T cell receptor beta chains originate from one sample sequenced in a study of cytomegalovirus exposure and HLA in healthy donors. PCR primers comprised 60 Vbeta and 13 Jbeta primers. Sequencing was performed with immunoSEQ multiplex PCR; in TCRdb, only in-frame clones are kept and a portion is missing. The sample shows about 58,000 clones, and roughly 2% sits with its ten largest clones. What was sequenced was PBMCs. These receptors all come from a woman aged 18-29 years in good health and CMV-seronegative.

The rearrangement links TRBV25-1 to TRBJ1-4, with D tentatively TRBD1 (5 bases). The CDR3 contains 16 residues. V dropped 1 base and J dropped 1 base, with 10 bases sitting between them. Germline lookup yields CDR1 MGHDK and CDR2 SYGVNS. CDR3 in DNA: TGTGCCAGCAGTGAATTGGGGCTTGGAACTAATGAAAAACTGTTTTTT. It yields the protein CASSELGLGTNEKLFF. The complete variable domain, with remaining parts taken from reference TRBV25-1 and TRBJ1-4, reads EADIYQTPRYLVIGTGKKITLECSQTMGHDKMYWYQQDPGMELHLIHYSYGVNSTEKGDLSSESTVSRIRTEHFPLTLESARPSHTSQYLCASSELGLGTNEKLFFGSGTQLSVL.

The chain joins TRBV13 to TRBJ1-1; D unresolved. The CDR3 is 14 amino acids. Germline-derived CDR1 and CDR2 are PRHDT and FYEKMQ (reference sequence). V shed 8 bases and J shed 0 bases, with 13 bases lying between them. The CDR3 DNA is TGTGCCAGCGTCCGGGGAAGGATGAACACTGAAGCTTTCTTT. Amino acids: CASVRGRMNTEAFF.

V gene TRBV18 combines with J gene TRBJ1-4; TRBD1 matches 7 bases. From germline, CDR1 is KGHSH and CDR2 LQKENI. This CDR3 has 16 amino acids. V was clipped by 6 bases and J by 5 bases; unmatched bases: 12. CDR3 in amino acids: CASSPSHRGVNEKLFF. DNA for the CDR3: TGTGCCAGCTCGCCCTCTCACAGGGGAGTAAATGAAAAACTGTTTTTT.

The chain links TRBV6-5 to TRBJ2-3; 7 nucleotides line up with TRBD2. The germline V gene has CDR1 MNHEY and CDR2 SVGAGI. V was clipped by 5 bases and J by 4 bases; unmatched bases: 3. The CDR3 is made up of 13 amino acids. This chain's CDR3 is CASSKAGPDTQYF. The CDR3 bases are TGTGCCAGCAGTAAAGCGGGACCAGATACGCAGTATTTT.

The chain links TRBV19 to TRBJ1-1, with 7 bases aligning to TRBD1. Germline CDR1 reads LNHDA; CDR2 reads SQIVND (reference sequence). With V trimmed by 9 bases and J by 0 bases, 13 bases remained unmatched. The CDR3 has 16 amino acids. The CDR3, as DNA: TGTGCCAGCAAATCCAGAACGACAGGGTTGAACACTGAAGCTTTCTTT. As protein: CASKSRTTGLNTEAFF.

The chain combines TRBV5-1 with TRBJ1-4, with a possible D match to TRBD1 (5 bases). V was trimmed by 0 bases and J by 5 bases, leaving 8 bases between them. CDR1 and CDR2 (germline): SGHRS, YFSETQ. The CDR3 has 14 amino acids. CDR3 loop: CASSLVSGNEKLFF. The CDR3 DNA is TGCGCCAGCAGCTTGGTGTCAGGGAATGAAAAACTGTTTTTT.

The V gene is TRBV12-5, the J gene TRBJ2-3; 10 positions match TRBD2. The CDR3 runs 18 residues. Germline V gene sequence: CDR1 LGHNT, CDR2 FRNRAP. V dropped 0 bases and J dropped 1; count of bases not matched to a gene: 7. The CDR3 loop reads CASGLVGTSGGGTDTQYF. CDR3 in DNA: TGTGCTAGTGGTTTGGTGGGTACAAGCGGGGGGGGCACAGATACGCAGTATTTT. Complete variable domain (other parts from reference TRBV12-5 and TRBJ2-3): DARVTQTPRHKVTEMGQEVTMRCQPILGHNTVFWYRQTMMQGLELLAYFRNRAPLDDSGMPKDRFSAEMPDATLATLKIQPSEPRDSAVYFCASGLVGTSGGGTDTQYFGPGTRLTVL.

The chain recombines TRBV5-1 with TRBJ2-2, with 11 bases that match TRBD2. Trimming cost V 6 bases and J 0 bases; bases outside gene matches: 4. Germline CDR1 is SGHRS and CDR2 is YFSETQ. The CDR3 consists of 16 residues. The CDR3, as DNA: TGCGCCAGCATGGCTAGCGGGGGGCCGAACACCGGGGAGCTGTTTTTT. This translates into CASMASGGPNTGELFF.

The chain's CDR3 is CASSRFQGALNQPQHF. The CDR3 DNA reads TGTGCCAGTAGTCGGTTCCAGGGGGCTCTGAATCAGCCCCAGCATTTT. V is TRBV19 and J is TRBJ1-5; 8 bases align to TRBD1. Germline V gives CDR1 LNHDA, CDR2 SQIVND (reference sequence). This CDR3 region has 16 residues. V lost 5 bases to trimming and J lost 4 bases; unmatched junction nucleotides: 10. Looking up the rest from reference TRBV19 and TRBJ1-5 gives the full variable domain: DGGITQSPKYLFRKEGQNVTLSCEQNLNHDAMYWYRQDPGQGLRLIYYSQIVNDFQKGDIAEGYSVSREKKESFPLTVTSAQKNPTAFYLCASSRFQGALNQPQHFGDGTRLSIL.

The CDR3 sequence is CASSLGRAQPQHF. The CDR3 DNA reads TGTGCCAGCAGCTTAGGCAGGGCCCAGCCCCAGCATTTT. The chain combines TRBV7-9 with TRBJ1-5; tentative D call: TRBD1 (5 bases). Trimming took 1 base from V and 7 from J, leaving 8 bases between them. CDR3 length: 13 amino acids. Germline V lookup: CDR1 SEHNR, CDR2 FQNEAQ (reference sequence).

This chain joins TRBV6-1 and TRBJ2-7; a weak D match, TRBD1 (5 bases). With 8 bases removed from V and 3 bases from J, the gap between germline ends came to 14 bases. The CDR3 spans 13 residues. Germline V lookup: CDR1 MNHNS, CDR2 SASEGT. In nucleotides, the CDR3 is TGTGCCAGCTCACAGGTCGTGGGCTACGAGCAGTACTTC. Translated: CASSQVVGYEQYF.

The genes are TRBV5-1 and TRBJ2-5, with D perhaps TRBD1 (5 bases). CDR3 length: 14 residues. Germline assignment: CDR1 SGHRS and CDR2 YFSETQ. V lost 0 bases and J lost 2, with 8 bases in between. The DNA of the CDR3 is TGCGCCAGCAGCTTGGATACAGGACAAGAGACCCAGTACTTC. Encoded protein: CASSLDTGQETQYF. The whole variable domain, filled in from reference TRBV5-1 and TRBJ2-5, reads KAGVTQTPRYLIKTRGQQVTLSCSPISGHRSVSWYQQTPGQGLQFLFEYFSETQRNKGNFPGRFSGRQFSNSRSEMNVSTLELGDSALYLCASSLDTGQETQYFGPGTRLLVL.

The V gene is TRBV28, the J gene TRBJ2-7, with D perhaps TRBD2 (5 bases). Germline CDR1 reads MDHEN; CDR2 reads SYDVKM. Deletions cut 11 bases from V and 1 base from J, with 15 bases between. The CDR3 contains 13 residues. The chain's CDR3 is CAGSSGRSYEQYF. In DNA, the CDR3 is TGTGCCGGATCAAGCGGAAGGTCCTACGAGCAGTACTTC.

The V gene is TRBV29-1, the J gene TRBJ2-4, with 9 bases fitting TRBD1. CDR1 is SQVTM and CDR2 is ANQGSEA in the germline V gene. The CDR3 contains 17 residues. The V segment lost 5 bases and the J segment 0 bases; nucleotides outside the gene matches: 11. The DNA of the CDR3 is TGCAGCGTTCTGGGCGGGGGACAGGGATTAGCCAAAAACATTCAGTACTTC. This translates into CSVLGGGQGLAKNIQYF.

The J gene is TRBJ2-1, the V gene TRBV6-5; a weak D match, TRBD1 (6 bases). Between the trimmed V and J ends, which lost 6 bases and 5 bases, there was a span of 14 bases. Germline V gives CDR1 MNHEY, CDR2 SVGAGI. The CDR3 consists of 14 residues. CDR3 residues: CASRATGSNNEQFF. For the CDR3, the DNA is TGTGCCAGCAGAGCTACAGGGTCAAACAATGAGCAGTTCTTC.

About this clone: Other nucleotide sequences from this sample produce the same CDR3. V is TRBV28 and J is TRBJ2-5; a possible D gene is TRBD2 (6 bases). CDR3 length: 12 amino acids. V lost 8 bases to trimming and J lost 2 bases, with 9 bases between them. Germline CDR1 and CDR2: MDHEN and SYDVKM. The DNA of the CDR3 is TGTGCCAGCGGGACTCCTCAAGAGACCCAGTACTTC. Translating it yields CASGTPQETQYF.

The V and J genes are TRBV7-2 and TRBJ2-6, with D possibly TRBD2 on 5 matching bases. Germline-derived CDR1 and CDR2 are SGHTA and FQGNSA. V was trimmed by 5 bases and J by 0 bases, leaving 17 bases between them. CDR3 size: 18 residues. Here the CDR3 DNA reads TGTGCCAGCAGCCAGACCCTAGCTGTTAGCTCTGGGGCCAACGTCCTGACTTTC. It codes for CASSQTLAVSSGANVLTF.

The CDR3: CASSEAGQSFYEQYF. Here the CDR3 DNA reads TGTGCCAGCAGTGAAGCGGGACAGAGCTTCTACGAGCAGTACTTC. V is TRBV6-1 and J is TRBJ2-7; TRBD1 agrees at 7 bases. The CDR3 runs to 15 residues. After removal of 0 bases from V and 3 bases from J, the junction contained 5 bases not matched to a gene. The germline V gene has CDR1 MNHNS and CDR2 SASEGT.

A note on this clone: The identical CDR3 is also encoded by other nucleotide sequences in the sample. The genes are TRBV4-1 and TRBJ1-1, with unresolved D. The CDR3 runs to 15 residues. From germline, CDR1 is MGHRA and CDR2 YSYEKL. The V gene lost 1 base and the J gene lost 5 bases, with 14 bases spanning the gap. Here the CDR3 reads CASSQALIRRTEAFF. The CDR3 coding sequence is TGCGCCAGCAGCCAAGCCCTAATCCGGAGGACTGAAGCTTTCTTT.